This T cell receptor (beta chain) was captured by sequencing in a study of Graves' ophthalmopathy and Graves' hyperthyroidism. Those donors who had ophthalmopathy presented with moderate-to-severe activity, a CAS of ≥3, a NOSPECS of ≥4 and a duration under 3 months. Establishment of the diagnosis relied upon clinical symptoms, serum thyroxine, TRAb, thyroid ultrasound and orbital computed tomography. From fresh peripheral blood, 8 to 10 ml in volume, the PBMCs were obtained. In the case of this clonotype: Antigen unknown.

The study's findings and limits: Blood also held most thyroid clonotypes expanded above 0.001 frequency.

Amplification from RNA transcripts yielded the TCR beta CDR3 regions. Following a first-round RT-PCR that used HTBI primers, a second-round multiplex PCR was carried out. TCRdb called the multiplex PCR reads again in MiXCR, with one record for every CDR3 protein. The table includes roughly 400,000 distinct CDR3 sequences, 15% to 20% detected once. The CDR3 runs to 14 residues. Trimming removed 2 bases from V and 6 bases from J, with 14 bases in between. The sample was peripheral blood. This chain connects TRBV12-3 or TRBV12-4 to TRBJ2-7; no clear D gene. The receptor was isolated from a young woman with Graves' ophthalmopathy. The CDR3 DNA sequence: TGTGCCAGCAGTTTATCGGGCACCACCGGCGAGCAGTACTTC. It yields the protein CASSLSGTTGEQYF.